This is a list of T cell receptor beta chains from one sample in a study of blood T cell repertoires in COVID-19. Only in-frame clones appear in the TCRdb table, and some are missing; sequencing was by immunoSEQ multiplex PCR. Of roughly 160,000 clones detected, 79% appear once; the ten largest clones hold roughly 8%. What was sequenced was peripheral blood. These receptor sequences come from a woman aged 60-70 years with COVID-19, enrolled during active disease. Both conserved end residues are part of each CDR3. A D gene is named only where the DNA matches it firmly. Size values are once, few and many counts, or a class for expanded clones, and some rows have none.

.	TRBJ2-1	.	TRBV28	TGTGCCAGCACCCCGGGACTCGTGGGTGAGCAGTTCTTC	CASTPGLVGEQFF
.	TRBJ2-5	.	TRBV5-1	TGCGCCAGCAGCCTCCCGGACTTGACAGAGACCCAGTACTTC	CASSLPDLTETQYF
.	TRBJ1-2	TRBD1	TRBV6-5	TGTGCCAGCAGTTCCCCGACAGGGGTAGACGGCTACACCTTC	CASSSPTGVDGYTF
.	TRBJ2-2	TRBD2	TRBV9	TGTGCCAGCAGCACCTTGGGACTAGCGGGAGGAGGAGGATACACCGGGGAGCTGTTTTTT	CASSTLGLAGGGGYTGELFF
.	TRBJ2-2	TRBD1	TRBV7-6	TGTGCCAGCAGCTACCGACAGGGCGGCACCGGGGAGCTGTTTTTT	CASSYRQGGTGELFF
once	TRBJ2-3	TRBD2	TRBV9	TGTGCCAGCAGCGCAACTCCGGGACTAGCGGGACTGTATACGCAGTATTTT	CASSATPGLAGLYTQYF
.	TRBJ2-7	.	TRBV11-1	TGTGCCAGCAGCCAGACAGTCGGCGAGCAGTACTTC	CASSQTVGEQYF
few	TRBJ2-3	TRBD2	TRBV6-5	TGTGCCAGCACTAGCGGGGGGTGGGATACGCAGTATTTT	CASTSGGWDTQYF
few	TRBJ2-2	.	TRBV27	TGTGCCAGCAGTTTTCGGCAGGGGAACACCGGGGAGCTGTTTTTT	CASSFRQGNTGELFF
.	TRBJ2-7	.	TRBV18	TGTGCCAGCTCACTACAGGGCTACGAGCAGTACTTC	CASSLQGYEQYF